This T cell receptor (beta chain) appears in the sequencing data of a study of blood T cell repertoires in COVID-19. Overall study: Acute and convalescent COVID-19 specimens originated in the United States, Italy and Spain. The cDNA or gDNA used as material had been derived from T cells, B-cell-depleted T cells, or PBMCs.

CDR1 and CDR2 from the germline V gene are MDHEN and SYDVKM. This CDR3 is built from 15 residues. V was cut by 7 bases and J by 2 bases, with 17 bases left in between. The protocol was immunoSEQ multiplex PCR, while the TCRdb copy is restricted to in-frame clones and leaves out a portion. The sample has 150,000 or so clones, around 73% seen once. The V gene is TRBV28, the J gene TRBJ1-1; D might be TRBD1 (6 bases). The specimen was peripheral blood. The TCR originated in a woman in her 50s with active or convalescent COVID-19. The CDR3 sequence: CASTPAGTTNTEAFF. The CDR3 nucleotides read TGTGCCAGCACCCCCGCCGGGACAACAAACACTGAAGCTTTCTTT.